One sample yielded the 27 T cell receptor beta chains listed below, sequenced in a study of response to subunit inactivated influenza vaccine. TCRdb redid the calling of the RT-PCR reads with MiXCR, one entry per CDR3 protein. The sample lists about 160,000 distinct CDR3 sequences, under 13% occurring once. The source was non-naive T cells sorted from PBMCs, collected about 6 weeks after vaccination. The receptors here all came from a man between 45 and 60 years old who received an inactivated influenza vaccine.

The chain joins TRBV20-1 to TRBJ2-5; D assignment may be TRBD1 or TRBD2 (7 bases each). Trimming pared 3 bases from V and 5 bases from J, leaving 22 bases between. Germline V lookup: CDR1 DFQATT, CDR2 SNEGSKA (reference sequence). The CDR3 spans 16 residues. The CDR3 here is CSASRGGGGSLETQYF. As DNA, the CDR3 is TGCAGTGCTAGTCGAGGGGGAGGGGGCTCTTTGGAGACCCAGTACTTC.

The genes are TRBV29-1 and TRBJ2-1, with 7 bases aligning to TRBD2. Germline V gene sequence: CDR1 SQVTM, CDR2 ANQGSEA. The CDR3 covers 14 residues. The V and J ends lost 6 bases and 2 bases, in that order; junction bases with no gene match: 7. The chain's CDR3 is CSVAGLVPYNEQFF. The CDR3 region has the DNA TGCAGCGTCGCTGGACTAGTTCCCTACAATGAGCAGTTCTTC.

This clonotype has more than one count but fewer than ten. The chain carries TRBV6-2 or TRBV6-3 and TRBJ2-7; the D is unclear. Germline V CDR1 and CDR2: MNHEY, SVGEGT. V lost 5 bases and J lost 0, with 8 bases in between. The CDR3 is made up of 13 amino acids. The CDR3 sequence is CASSDGLSYEQYF. CDR3 in DNA: TGTGCCAGCAGTGACGGGCTCTCCTACGAGCAGTACTTC.

This clonotype has ten or more counts. J is TRBJ1-5 and V is TRBV20-1; 7 nucleotides agree with TRBD1. From germline, CDR1 is DFQATT and CDR2 SNEGSKA (reference sequence). V lost 6 bases to trimming and J lost 0 bases; unmatched junction nucleotides: 8. CDR3 length: 15 amino acids. DNA for the CDR3: TGCAGTGCCTCTGGGACAGAGTATAGCAATCAGCCCCAGCATTTT. Protein: CSASGTEYSNQPQHF.

There are a few counts of this clonotype. The chain recombines TRBV27 with TRBJ2-7; 9 bases are a match to TRBD1. V shed 2 bases, J shed 2 bases, and the junction held 10 bases outside the gene matches. Germline CDR1 and CDR2: MNHEY and SMNVEV (reference sequence). The length of the CDR3 is 17 residues. The CDR3 loop reads CASSLLLGGQGTYEQYF. The DNA for the CDR3 is TGTGCCAGCAGTTTACTTCTGGGAGGACAGGGGACCTACGAGCAGTACTTC.

This chain connects TRBV2 to TRBJ2-7; 7 bases are a match to TRBD2. The V gene's germline CDR1 is SNHLY and CDR2 FYNNEI. This CDR3 is 16 amino acids long. V shed 8 bases and J 0 bases; nucleotides not matched to a gene: 13. The CDR3 DNA reads as TGTGCCAGCGAAGGCCGAACTAGCGAGGACTCCTACGAGCAGTACTTC. It encodes CASEGRTSEDSYEQYF. Together with reference TRBV2 and TRBJ2-7, the CDR3 gives the full variable domain: EPEVTQTPSHQVTQMGQEVILRCVPISNHLYFYWYRQILGQKVEFLVSFYNNEISEKSEIFDDQFSVERPDGSNFTLKIRSTKLEDSAMYFCASEGRTSEDSYEQYFGPGTRLTVT.

This sequence joins TRBV7-8 and TRBJ2-1, with 11 bases matching TRBD2. The V segment lost 5 bases and the J segment 2 bases; nucleotides outside the gene matches: 2. This CDR3 has 15 amino acids. In germline, CDR1 is SGHVS, CDR2 FQNEAQ. CDR3 sequence (DNA): TGTGCCAGCAGCACTAGCGGGAGTACCTACAATGAGCAGTTCTTC. Translating gives CASSTSGSTYNEQFF.

This sequence joins TRBV7-6 and TRBJ2-7; 10 bases line up with TRBD1. The germline gives CDR1 SGHVS, CDR2 FNYEAQ. With V trimmed by 4 bases and J by 6 bases, 0 bases remained unmatched. The CDR3 covers 12 residues. The CDR3 nucleotides read TGTGCCAGCAGCTGGACAGGGGGCGAGCAGTACTTC. It specifies CASSWTGGEQYF. The full variable domain, in which reference TRBV7-6 and TRBJ2-7 provide the parts outside the CDR3, is GAGVSQSPRYKVTKRGQDVALRCDPISGHVSLYWYRQALGQGPEFLTYFNYEAQQDKSGLPNDRFSAERPEGSISTLTIQRTEQRDSAMYRCASSWTGGEQYFGPGTRLTVT.

The genes are TRBV19 and TRBJ2-7; 7 bases match TRBD1. With V trimmed by 4 bases and J by 0 bases, 12 bases remained unmatched. Looked up from germline, CDR1 is LNHDA and CDR2 is SQIVND (reference sequence). The length of the CDR3 is 17 residues. The chain's CDR3 is CASSNLLWDSTSYEQYF. The CDR3 DNA reads TGTGCCAGTAGTAATCTGCTATGGGACAGCACCTCCTACGAGCAGTACTTC.

This clonotype came up a few times. The genes are TRBV29-1 and TRBJ2-3, with 13 bases matching TRBD2. This CDR3 has 15 amino acids. Per germline, CDR1 SQVTM and CDR2 ANQGSEA. V shed 6 bases and J 5 bases; nucleotides not matched to a gene: 8. The CDR3 sequence is CSVSTRLAGGDTQYF. The CDR3, as DNA: TGCAGCGTCTCAACCCGACTAGCGGGGGGAGATACGCAGTATTTT.

To note about this clonotype: This may stem from a read error, because a much larger clone lies one nucleotide away. The chain combines TRBV5-5 with TRBJ2-7; no clear D gene. With 5 bases removed from V and 3 bases from J, the gap between germline ends came to 15 bases. The CDR3 loop spans 14 amino acids. The germline gives CDR1 SGHKS, CDR2 YYEKEE (reference sequence). The CDR3 reads CASRPDPGLYEQYF. CDR3 sequence (DNA): TGTGCCAGCAGGCCCGACCCAGGTCTCTACGAGCAGTACTTC.

As for this clonotype: Its ends do not fully match the called genes, so a read error is possible. The genes are TRBV12-3 or TRBV12-4 and TRBJ2-3; 7 bases map to TRBD1. The CDR3 has 15 residues. The CDR3 is CAGRRTGWGTDTQYF. The CDR3, as DNA: TGTGCCGGCAGACGGACAGGTTGGGGGACAGATACGCAGTATTTT.

This clonotype was picked up a small number of times. The chain joins TRBV11-2 to TRBJ1-3; possible D gene TRBD1, 5 bases. This CDR3 has 20 residues. In germline, CDR1 is SGHAT, CDR2 FQNNGV. The germline V and J ends were trimmed by 1 base and 1 base, with 23 bases remaining between them. CDR3 sequence reads: CASSLVFSFSGLASGNTIYF. The CDR3 DNA is TGTGCCAGCAGCTTAGTGTTCTCTTTTTCGGGACTCGCGTCTGGAAACACCATATATTTT.

This clonotype occurred many times. The chain joins TRBV7-2 to TRBJ1-3, with no clear D. CDR1 is SGHTA, CDR2 FQGNSA, per germline. With 1 base removed from V and 4 bases from J, the gap between germline ends came to 11 bases. The CDR3 covers 15 residues. The CDR3 sequence: CASSLVVGSGNTIYF. Written as DNA, the CDR3 is TGTGCCAGCAGCTTAGTGGTGGGGTCGGGAAACACCATATATTTT.

The chain combines TRBV5-1 with TRBJ2-1; D perhaps matches TRBD1 (5 bases). Germline CDR1 reads SGHRS; CDR2 reads YFSETQ. This CDR3 region has 15 residues. Trimming removed 4 bases at V and 0 bases at J, with 11 bases between. CDR3 DNA sequence: TGCGCCAGCAGCACAGGTCAAAGCTCCTACAATGAGCAGTTCTTC. It translates to CASSTGQSSYNEQFF.

The chain recombines TRBV20-1 with TRBJ1-1; a possible D gene is TRBD1 (5 bases). Deletions cut 3 bases from V and 4 bases from J, with 15 bases between. The CDR3 sequence is 14 residues long. Germline V gene sequence: CDR1 DFQATT, CDR2 SNEGSKA (reference sequence). This CDR3 reads CSASSWGVGTEAFF. The CDR3 DNA follows: TGCAGTGCTAGTTCTTGGGGGGTAGGCACTGAAGCTTTCTTT.

This rearrangement joins TRBV6-1 to TRBJ1-1; a possible D gene is TRBD1 (6 bases). This CDR3 is built from 13 residues. V lost 5 bases and J lost 9, with 16 bases in between. Germline V gene lookup returns CDR1 MNHNS and CDR2 SASEGT. The CDR3, as DNA: TGTGCCAGCAGTCCCGGACAGCCCCTCAAAGCTTTCTTT. Protein: CASSPGQPLKAFF.

There are many counts of this clonotype. V and J are TRBV7-9 and TRBJ2-7; D might be TRBD1 (5 bases). The CDR3 contains 16 residues. Looked up from germline, CDR1 is SEHNR and CDR2 is FQNEAQ (reference sequence). V shed 0 bases and J shed 6 bases, with 18 bases lying between them. The CDR3 DNA is TGTGCCAGCAGCTTAGCGTTTAACAGTGACAGTAGCGAGCAGTACTTC. Amino acid sequence: CASSLAFNSDSSEQYF.

This clonotype was seen more than once but under ten times. The V and J genes are TRBV7-9 and TRBJ2-1; 15 bases match TRBD2. The V gene's germline CDR1 is SEHNR and CDR2 FQNEAQ (reference sequence). CDR3 size: 15 residues. V gave up 4 bases and J gave up 12 bases; unmatched junction bases: 7. DNA of the CDR3: TGTGCCAGCAGCTCGGGACTAGCGGGGGGCCAGCGGCAGTTCTTC. This codes for CASSSGLAGGQRQFF.

This clonotype has ten or more counts. The chain is built from TRBV7-9 and TRBJ2-7; D not resolved. CDR1 is SEHNR and CDR2 is FQNEAQ in the germline V gene (reference sequence). The ends were cut back, 5 bases at V and 0 bases at J, with 11 bases in the middle. The CDR3 runs to 14 residues. CDR3 loop: CASSPRLSSYEQYF. The CDR3 DNA sequence: TGTGCCAGCAGCCCGCGGCTCAGCTCCTACGAGCAGTACTTC.

This chain links TRBV10-3 with TRBJ2-7; TRBD1 agrees at 7 bases. Germline-derived CDR1 and CDR2 are ENHRY and SYGVKD. The CDR3 is made up of 13 amino acids. J was trimmed by 6 bases and V by 8 bases; bases with no gene match: 10. CDR3 bases: TGTGCCATCGCAGGGGGTCCTCCCTCCGAGCAGTACTTC. Protein sequence: CAIAGGPPSEQYF.

This clonotype was seen a handful of times. The chain carries TRBV2 and TRBJ2-1; no clear D gene. Deletions cut 2 bases from V and 15 bases from J, with 11 bases between. Germline V CDR1 and CDR2: SNHLY, FYNNEI. CDR3 length: 11 amino acids. The CDR3 loop reads CASSESFVGFF. CDR3 DNA: TGTGCCAGCAGTGAATCGTTCGTAGGGTTCTTC.

This clonotype was recorded at least ten times. This chain links TRBV20-1 with TRBJ2-1; TRBD2 might be the D (7 bases). V shed 7 bases and J shed 12 bases, with 25 bases lying between them. Germline V gene sequence: CDR1 DFQATT, CDR2 SNEGSKA (reference sequence). The CDR3 has 14 residues. CDR3 DNA sequence: TGCAGTGTGCCCAAGGCGGGGGCCAAATGGTGGCAGTTCTTC. This gives the protein CSVPKAGAKWWQFF.

There are a few counts of this clonotype. This chain uses TRBV10-3 with TRBJ2-2; no firm D call. The CDR3 has 14 amino acids. Trimming took 8 bases from V and 0 from J, leaving 10 bases between them. Germline loops: CDR1 ENHRY, CDR2 SYGVKD. CDR3 in amino acids: CAIPNAANTGELFF. The CDR3 DNA sequence: TGTGCCATCCCAAATGCCGCGAACACCGGGGAGCTGTTTTTT.

Only a few counts were recorded for this clonotype. The V call is TRBV27, the J call TRBJ2-7; 7 bases fit TRBD2. The J segment lost 2 bases and the V segment lost 1 base, leaving 11 bases of the junction unmatched. The germline V gene encodes CDR1 MNHEY and CDR2 SMNVEV (reference sequence). CDR3 length: 17 residues. The CDR3 coding sequence is TGTGCCAGCAGTTTATGGGGACTATCCGCATCCCCCTACGAGCAGTACTTC. Residues: CASSLWGLSASPYEQYF.

This clonotype was detected many times. The chain is built from TRBV7-2 and TRBJ2-4; TRBD1 might be the D (5 bases). The germline V gene has CDR1 SGHTA and CDR2 FQGNSA. The CDR3 spans 14 residues. The V gene lost 5 bases and the J gene lost 5 bases, with 13 bases spanning the gap. The CDR3 spells CASSARQRENIQYF. The CDR3 coding sequence is TGTGCCAGCAGCGCCCGACAGCGTGAAAACATTCAGTACTTC.

This sequence joins TRBV4-2 and TRBJ2-7; the D gene is possibly TRBD1 (6 bases). The CDR3 is 15 residues long. The germline V and J ends were trimmed by 4 bases and 2 bases, with 15 bases remaining between them. CDR1 LGHNA and CDR2 YNFKEQ come from the germline V gene. Here the CDR3 DNA reads TGTGCCAGCAGCCTAGAAGCAGGGGCGGCCTACGAGCAGTACTTC. It yields the protein CASSLEAGAAYEQYF.